The 10 T cell receptor beta chains below all came from one sample that was sequenced in a study of shared clonotypes between healthy human individuals. Data came from immunoSEQ multiplex PCR; TCRdb stores just in-frame clones and leaves some out. This sample has approximately 2,300,000 clones, with 85% to 95% found just once. The sample comprised naive CD4+ T cells from PBMCs. Subset meaning: CD45RA+ positively selected. Source of these receptors: a man aged 18 to 35 in good health. Some clones in this sample may be carry-over from other donors' samples.

V usage is TRBV5-1 and J usage is TRBJ2-3; D is uncertain. V lost 9 bases, J lost 0 bases, and 17 bases lay in between. Per germline, CDR1 SGHRS and CDR2 YFSETQ. CDR3 length: 15 residues. CDR3 sequence (DNA): TGCGCCACCTCGGAAGTGGCAGGCAGCACAGATACGCAGTATTTT. Residues: CATSEVAGSTDTQYF.

V usage is TRBV7-9 and J usage is TRBJ2-2, with D tentatively TRBD1 (6 bases). Trimming shortened V by 7 bases and J by 6 bases, and 6 bases separated the two germline ends. Germline values: CDR1 SEHNR, CDR2 FQNEAQ (reference sequence). CDR3 length: 11 residues. Here the CDR3 reads CASTGAGELFF. The CDR3 DNA reads as TGTGCCAGCACAGGGGCCGGGGAGCTGTTTTTT. The full variable domain, its missing parts supplied by reference TRBV7-9 and TRBJ2-2, is DTGVSQNPRHKITKRGQNVTFRCDPISEHNRLYWYRQTLGQGPEFLTYFQNEAQLEKSRLLSDRFSAERPKGSFSTLEIQRTEQGDSAMYLCASTGAGELFFGEGSRLTVL.

This chain connects TRBV11-2 to TRBJ1-3; 9 positions match TRBD1. Trimming removed 3 bases from V and 0 bases from J; junction bases left unmatched: 3. The CDR3 is 16 residues long. CDR1 and CDR2 from the germline V gene are SGHAT and FQNNGV. This CDR3 reads CASSLRTGDSGNTIYF. Here the CDR3 DNA reads TGTGCCAGCAGCTTGAGGACAGGGGACTCTGGAAACACCATATATTTT.

CDR3 nucleotides: TGCGCCAGCAGCCTACAGGGGATAGGGAACACTGAAGCTTTCTTT. Translation: CASSLQGIGNTEAFF. This rearrangement joins TRBV5-1 to TRBJ1-1; 7 bases agree with TRBD1. Germline V CDR1 and CDR2: SGHRS, YFSETQ. Trimming took 4 bases from V and 1 from J; bases not matched to a gene: 7. The CDR3 consists of 15 residues.

This clone was detected only once. The genes are TRBV4-3 and TRBJ2-1; 8 nucleotides align to TRBD2. Losses at the gene ends were 3 bases for V and 4 bases for J; bases not matched to a gene: 8. CDR1 and CDR2 (germline): LGHNA, YSLEER. CDR3 length: 16 residues. CDR3 loop: CASSQPRPSGYNEQFF. The CDR3 DNA is TGCGCCAGCAGCCAGCCCCGGCCTAGCGGGTACAATGAGCAGTTCTTC.

V usage is TRBV7-9 and J usage is TRBJ1-2; no clear D. Between the trimmed V and J ends, which lost 1 base and 2 bases, there was a span of 11 bases. Germline loops: CDR1 SEHNR, CDR2 FQNEAQ (reference sequence). The CDR3 has 15 amino acids. CDR3 in DNA: TGTGCCAGCAGCTTAGATCGGGGTTCAAACTATGGCTACACCTTC. The encoded protein is CASSLDRGSNYGYTF.

In its sample, this clone was seen once. V and J are TRBV15 and TRBJ1-3; a weak D match, TRBD1 (6 bases). Trimming removed 1 base from V and 4 bases from J, with 8 bases in between. Germline assignment: CDR1 LNHNV and CDR2 YYDKDF (reference sequence). The CDR3 loop spans 14 amino acids. CDR3 protein: CATSRGQGGNTIYF. The CDR3 region has the DNA TGTGCCACCAGCAGAGGTCAGGGGGGAAACACCATATATTTT. The variable domain in full, with the rest retrieved from reference TRBV15 and TRBJ1-3, is DAMVIQNPRYQVTQFGKPVTLSCSQTLNHNVMYWYQQKSSQAPKLLFHYYDKDFNNEADTPDNFQSRRPNTSFCFLDIRSPGLGDTAMYLCATSRGQGGNTIYFGEGSWLTVV.

The CDR3 is CASSFLTGEGEQFF. The CDR3, as DNA: TGCGCCAGCAGCTTTCTAACAGGCGAAGGCGAGCAGTTCTTC. This rearrangement joins TRBV5-1 to TRBJ2-1; a weak D match, TRBD1 (5 bases). This CDR3 spans 14 amino acids. The V and J ends lost 2 bases and 10 bases respectively, with 16 bases between them. Germline CDR1 SGHRS, CDR2 YFSETQ. Drawing the rest from reference TRBV5-1 and TRBJ2-1, the complete variable domain is KAGVTQTPRYLIKTRGQQVTLSCSPISGHRSVSWYQQTPGQGLQFLFEYFSETQRNKGNFPGRFSGRQFSNSRSEMNVSTLELGDSALYLCASSFLTGEGEQFFGPGTRLTVL.

The chain employs TRBV9 and TRBJ2-3, with no clear D. V was pared by 0 bases and J by 2 bases, with 7 bases between. Germline V lookup: CDR1 SGDLS, CDR2 YYNGEE. The CDR3 covers 14 residues. DNA of the CDR3: TGTGCCAGCAGCGTAGTTTCGACCACAGATACGCAGTATTTT. Amino acid sequence: CASSVVSTTDTQYF. Looking up the rest from reference TRBV9 and TRBJ2-3 gives the full variable domain: DSGVTQTPKHLITATGQRVTLRCSPRSGDLSVYWYQQSLDQGLQFLIQYYNGEERAKGNILERFSAQQFPDLHSELNLSSLELGDSALYFCASSVVSTTDTQYFGPGTRLTVL.

J is TRBJ2-7 and V is TRBV20-1, with a tentative D call TRBD1 (6 bases). V lost 5 bases to trimming and J lost 6 bases, with 11 bases between them. This CDR3 is built from 11 residues. The V gene's germline CDR1 is DFQATT and CDR2 SNEGSKA (reference sequence). The CDR3 loop reads CSAVGQPEQYF. The CDR3 DNA sequence: TGCAGTGCTGTCGGACAGCCCGAGCAGTACTTC.